A single sample gave rise to the 5 T cell receptor beta chains below, sequenced in a study of chemoradiotherapy in HPV16-positive cancers. The data were produced by immunoSEQ multiplex PCR, yet TCRdb's version contains in-frame clones alone and is incomplete. The sample gives tens of thousands of clones, roughly 90% of which show up once; less than 3.5% is in the top ten. The sequenced sample was blood, obtained from a patient who underwent chemoradiotherapy. The receptors stem from a human donor with HPV-associated anogenital cancer.

CDR3 loop: CASSVSLAATDTQYF. As DNA, the CDR3 is TGTGCCAGCAGCGTAAGCCTAGCGGCCACAGATACGCAGTATTTT. This chain joins TRBV9 and TRBJ2-3; 7 bases fit TRBD2. The CDR3 runs to 15 residues. Looked up from germline, CDR1 is SGDLS and CDR2 is YYNGEE. The V and J ends lost 1 base and 2 bases, in that order; junction bases with no gene match: 4.

V gene TRBV4-1 combines with J gene TRBJ1-1; D is undetermined. Trimming cost V 6 bases and J 0 bases, with 11 bases left between them. There are 14 residues in the CDR3. CDR1 is MGHRA and CDR2 is YSYEKL in the germline V gene. This chain's CDR3 is CASRTDAVNTEAFF. In DNA, the CDR3 is TGCGCCAGCAGGACGGACGCGGTGAACACTGAAGCTTTCTTT.

As DNA, the CDR3 is TGTGCCAGTAGAGGCTTCAAGGGGTTGAACACTGAAGCTTTCTTT. It encodes CASRGFKGLNTEAFF. V usage is TRBV19 and J usage is TRBJ1-1, with D possibly being TRBD1 (5 bases). CDR1 LNHDA and CDR2 SQIVND come from the germline V gene (reference sequence). The CDR3 has 15 residues. V shed 6 bases and J shed 0 bases, with 14 bases lying between them.

This clone was recorded once. This chain uses TRBV14 with TRBJ2-7; 12 bases are a match to TRBD2. The V segment lost 2 bases and the J segment 1 base; nucleotides outside the gene matches: 6. The CDR3 has 17 amino acids. Germline assignment: CDR1 SGHDN and CDR2 FVKESK. The CDR3 region is CASSQRQLAGGSYEQYF. DNA of the CDR3: TGTGCCAGCAGCCAACGTCAACTAGCGGGAGGTTCCTACGAGCAGTACTTC.

V gene TRBV12-2 combines with J gene TRBJ2-7; TRBD2 is the table's D call, not checked against the DNA. TRBV12-2 is a listed pseudogene. The CDR3 totals 12 residues. CDR3 coding DNA: TGTGCAAGTCCTTCAACCCCTACTAATCAGTACTTC. Protein: CASPSTPTNQYF.